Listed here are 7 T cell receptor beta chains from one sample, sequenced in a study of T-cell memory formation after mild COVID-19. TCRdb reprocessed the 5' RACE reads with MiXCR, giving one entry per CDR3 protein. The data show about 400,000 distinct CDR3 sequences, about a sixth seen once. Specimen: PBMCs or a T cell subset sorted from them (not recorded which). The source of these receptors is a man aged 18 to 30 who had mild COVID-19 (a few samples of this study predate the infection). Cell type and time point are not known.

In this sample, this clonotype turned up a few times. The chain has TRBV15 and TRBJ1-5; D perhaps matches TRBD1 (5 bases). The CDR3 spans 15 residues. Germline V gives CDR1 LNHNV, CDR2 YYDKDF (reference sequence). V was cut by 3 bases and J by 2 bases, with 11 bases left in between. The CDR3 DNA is TGTGCCACCAGCAGGGCAAGGGGTGGCAATCAGCCCCAGCATTTT. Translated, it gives CATSRARGGNQPQHF.

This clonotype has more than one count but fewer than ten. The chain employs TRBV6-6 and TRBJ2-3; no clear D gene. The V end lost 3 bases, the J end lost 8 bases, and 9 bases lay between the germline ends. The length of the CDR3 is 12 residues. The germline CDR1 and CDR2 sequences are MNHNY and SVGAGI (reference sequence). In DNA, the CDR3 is TGTGCCAGCAGTTATCGTACGGGTACGCAGTATTTT. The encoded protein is CASSYRTGTQYF.

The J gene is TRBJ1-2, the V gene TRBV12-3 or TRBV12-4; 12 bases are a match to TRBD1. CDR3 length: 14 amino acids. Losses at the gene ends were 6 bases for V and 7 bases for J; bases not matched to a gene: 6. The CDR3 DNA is TGTGCCAGCAGATCGGGACAGGGGGCTGGTGGCTACACCTTC. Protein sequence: CASRSGQGAGGYTF.

This CDR3 reads CASSYWGDGETQYF. CDR3 nucleotides: TGTGCCAGCAGTTATTGGGGTGATGGAGAGACCCAGTACTTC. The chain uses TRBV6-5 and TRBJ2-5, with D hard to call. The V end lost 3 bases, the J end lost 4 bases, and 12 bases lay between the germline ends. CDR3 size: 14 residues. CDR1 and CDR2 from the germline V gene are MNHEY and SVGAGI.

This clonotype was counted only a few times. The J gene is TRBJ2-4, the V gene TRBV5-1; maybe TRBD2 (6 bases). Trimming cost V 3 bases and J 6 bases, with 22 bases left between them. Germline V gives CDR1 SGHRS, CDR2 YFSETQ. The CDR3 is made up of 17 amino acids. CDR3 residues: CASSSKSRETPGNIQYF. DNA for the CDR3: TGCGCCAGCAGCTCGAAGAGCCGGGAGACTCCTGGAAACATTCAGTACTTC.

CDR3 sequence (DNA): TGTGCCAGCAGTCTCACCGGCCAGGGGAGAAGGAACACTGAAGCTTTCTTT. Translation: CASSLTGQGRRNTEAFF. V is TRBV7-9 and J is TRBJ1-1, with TRBD1 as a possible D gene (6 bases). The CDR3 spans 17 residues. Germline V gene lookup returns CDR1 SEHNR and CDR2 FQNEAQ (reference sequence). V was pared by 6 bases and J by 1 base, with 21 bases between.

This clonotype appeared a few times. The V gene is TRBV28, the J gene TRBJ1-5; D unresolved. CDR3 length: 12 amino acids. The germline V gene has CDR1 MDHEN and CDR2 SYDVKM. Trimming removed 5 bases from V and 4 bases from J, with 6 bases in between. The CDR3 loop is CASSTINQPQHF. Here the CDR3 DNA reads TGTGCCAGCAGTACTATAAATCAGCCCCAGCATTTT.